Given below is one T cell receptor (beta chain) in context. Its antigen is still unknown. Time point denoted: patch test 1, 2 weeks after DPC sensitization. Treatment noted: therapeutic diphenylcyclopropenone sensitization with weekly scalp DPC. This specimen belongs to a study of human T cells and chemical hapten exposure. Looking at the study overall: The study traced per-sample TCR yield variation mainly to small differences in pooled library volumes.

Single cDNA molecules in the library carried unique molecular identifiers attached during preparation. MiXCR, applied by TCRdb to the RACE reads, yields one record per CDR3 protein. The sample yields some 70,000 distinct CDR3 sequences, 25% to 40% seen once. V lost 0 bases, J lost 7 bases, and 7 bases lay in between. The CDR3 runs to 12 residues. CDR1 MGHRA and CDR2 YSYEKL come from the germline V gene. Study observations and caveats: While controls formed fewer of them, expanded TCRs formed significantly more large CDR3 similarity clusters.

The chain is built from TRBV4-1 and TRBJ2-7; D is ambiguous. Specimen: whole blood, collected in connection with sensitization to the hapten diphenylcyclopropenone (DPC). The sequence was collected from a man aged 40-49 years with alopecia areata. Some clones in this sample may be carry-over from other donors' samples. The CDR3 DNA is TGCGCCAGCAGCCAAGACTTGAGAGAGCAGTACTTC. This encodes CASSQDLREQYF.